What follows are 27 T cell receptor beta chains derived from one specimen sequenced in a study of T cells in Graves' hyperthyroidism and ophthalmopathy (dated by TCRdb to between 2018 and 2021). To prepare the library, multiplex PCR was applied. Sequencing took place on an Illumina HiSeq 2000. The TCR beta CDR3 regions were amplified from RNA transcripts. For the first round of RT-PCR on the TCR CDR3, the HTBI primer set was used together with the Qiagen OneStep RT-PCR kit. TCRdb ran its own pipeline on the public reads, namely fastp trimming at Q25 and MiXCR clone calling, and kept in-frame beta chains. Rows are combined by CDR3 protein, so each entry shows the most common genes and DNA. The sample includes hundreds of thousands of distinct CDR3 sequences, with approximately 15% observed a single time. Around 3.5% of the sample goes to the ten largest clones. Sequencing was carried out using blood. The receptors stem from a middle-aged woman with Graves' ophthalmopathy.

This clonotype was recorded many times. The chain carries TRBV7-9 and TRBJ1-2; 8 nucleotides align to TRBD1. The germline V gene encodes CDR1 SEHNR and CDR2 FQNEAQ (reference sequence). J gave up 6 bases and V 5 bases, and 2 bases lay outside the gene matches. The CDR3 totals 12 residues. The CDR3 DNA is TGTGCCAGCAGCCTGACAGGGGATGGCTACACCTTC. As protein: CASSLTGDGYTF.

This clonotype has just a few counts. The rearrangement joins TRBV5-1 to TRBJ1-6, with D tentatively TRBD1 (5 bases). Germline loops: CDR1 SGHRS, CDR2 YFSETQ. The CDR3 is 17 amino acids. The V gene lost 2 bases and the J gene lost 9 bases, with 21 bases spanning the gap. The CDR3 is CASSFTPGEGRGSPLHF. The CDR3 DNA sequence: TGCGCCAGCAGCTTCACCCCCGGGGAGGGGAGAGGTTCACCCCTCCACTTT.

V usage is TRBV6-6 and J usage is TRBJ2-2; 16 positions match TRBD2. Germline V gene data show CDR1 as MNHNY and CDR2 as SVGAGI (reference sequence). This CDR3 comprises 18 residues. Germline trimming cut 2 bases from V and 3 bases from J; bases unmatched to any gene: 3. The CDR3 here is CASSYGTSGRVDTGELFF. The CDR3 bases are TGTGCCAGCAGTTACGGGACTAGCGGGAGGGTGGACACCGGGGAGCTGTTTTTT.

This sequence joins TRBV6-1 and TRBJ1-5; perhaps TRBD1 as D (6 bases). The germline V gene encodes CDR1 MNHNS and CDR2 SASEGT. This CDR3 comprises 18 residues. With 5 bases removed from V and 0 bases from J, the gap between germline ends came to 20 bases. This chain's CDR3 is CASSRRSTGPYSNQPQHF. CDR3 in DNA: TGTGCCAGCAGTCGCCGCTCAACAGGGCCTTATAGCAATCAGCCCCAGCATTTT.

This clonotype turned up a few times. The chain combines TRBV28 with TRBJ1-5; D might be TRBD1 (6 bases). Germline lookup yields CDR1 MDHEN and CDR2 SYDVKM. The CDR3 has 14 residues. The V end lost 8 bases, the J end lost 6 bases, and 17 bases lay between the germline ends. CDR3 coding DNA: TGTGCCAGCGCTCCCGCAGGGGTCGTTCAGCCCCAGCATTTT. It codes for CASAPAGVVQPQHF.

There are many counts of this clonotype. This sequence joins TRBV30 and TRBJ1-1; maybe TRBD1 (5 bases). V lost 0 bases, J lost 3 bases, and 11 bases lay in between. The CDR3 loop spans 14 amino acids. The germline V gene encodes CDR1 GTSNPN and CDR2 SVGIG (reference sequence). The CDR3 loop reads CAWSVHGGHTEAFF. CDR3 bases: TGTGCCTGGAGTGTACACGGGGGACACACTGAAGCTTTCTTT.

The chain combines TRBV6-1 with TRBJ2-7, with a weak D call TRBD2 (6 bases). Trimming shortened V by 0 bases and J by 7 bases, and 13 bases separated the two germline ends. The CDR3 is made up of 14 amino acids. The germline V gene encodes CDR1 MNHNS and CDR2 SASEGT. CDR3: CASSEALEGLEQYF. DNA of the CDR3: TGTGCCAGCAGTGAAGCGTTGGAGGGATTGGAGCAGTACTTC.

This clonotype was seen only a few times. V gene TRBV24-1 combines with J gene TRBJ1-2; D is possibly TRBD1 (5 bases). The CDR3 sequence is 13 residues long. The V gene lost 7 bases and the J gene lost 4 bases, with 12 bases spanning the gap. CDR1 and CDR2 from the germline V gene are KGHDR and SFDVKD. This CDR3 reads CATSDQGVYGYTF. Written as DNA, the CDR3 is TGTGCCACCAGCGACCAAGGGGTCTATGGCTACACCTTC.

The V gene is TRBV19, the J gene TRBJ2-7; 13 nucleotides match TRBD2. In germline, CDR1 is LNHDA, CDR2 SQIVND (reference sequence). Unmatched junction bases numbered 6, after V lost 7 bases and J lost 6 bases. The CDR3 runs to 14 residues. The CDR3 DNA follows: TGTGCCAGTACCGGACTAGCGGGAGCTTCCGAGCAGTACTTC. Encoded protein: CASTGLAGASEQYF.

This clonotype was recorded many times. The chain has TRBV5-1 and TRBJ2-3; D is undetermined. This CDR3 region has 15 residues. Germline assignment: CDR1 SGHRS and CDR2 YFSETQ. Trimming pared 3 bases from V and 6 bases from J, leaving 17 bases between. In nucleotides, the CDR3 is TGCGCCAGCAGCTCGGGTGGTTTTACGAGGGATACGCAGTATTTT. This translates into CASSSGGFTRDTQYF.

This clonotype was counted only a few times. The chain recombines TRBV7-8 with TRBJ1-4; D unclear. CDR1 is SGHVS and CDR2 is FQNEAQ in the germline V gene. CDR3 length equals 13 residues. The V and J ends lost 5 bases and 7 bases respectively, with 11 bases between them. This CDR3 is CASSPREFEKLFF. CDR3 bases: TGTGCCAGCAGCCCCCGGGAATTTGAAAAACTGTTTTTT.

This clonotype has a single count. This clone may be a read error of a much larger clone one base away. This chain connects TRBV29-1 to TRBJ2-5, with D perhaps matching TRBD1 (6 bases). This CDR3 contains 12 residues. CDR1 and CDR2 (germline): SQVTM, ANQGSEA. V was cut by 4 bases and J by 1 base, with 7 bases left in between. DNA for the CDR3: TGCAGCGTTGGGGACATCCAAGAGACCCAGTACTTC. Protein product: CSVGDIQETQYF.

For this clonotype: Relative to the germline gene, one junction end is altered; a read error may explain this. The chain has TRBV5-6 and TRBJ2-7, with D tentatively TRBD2 (5 bases). The CDR3 loop spans 14 amino acids. CDR1 is SGHDT and CDR2 is YYEEEE in the germline V gene. The CDR3 DNA reads TGTGCCAGCGGCTTGGGAGCACCCCCCTACGAGCAGCACTTC. It yields the protein CASGLGAPPYEQHF.

This clonotype was counted at least ten times. The chain recombines TRBV10-2 with TRBJ2-5; 9 bases line up with TRBD2. After removal of 2 bases from V and 5 bases from J, the junction contained 6 bases not matched to a gene. CDR1 and CDR2 from the germline V gene are WSHSY and SAAADI. This CDR3 is 15 amino acids long. The CDR3 nucleotides are TGCGCCAGCAGTGAGCTAGCGGGAAACGGGGAGACCCAGTACTTC. It is translated as CASSELAGNGETQYF.

This clonotype was seen ten or more times. V usage is TRBV27 and J usage is TRBJ2-2; possible D gene TRBD1, 6 bases. The CDR3 runs to 16 residues. Trimming took off 7 bases at V and 0 bases at J, with 15 bases between the two ends. Germline V lookup: CDR1 MNHEY, CDR2 SMNVEV (reference sequence). The CDR3, as DNA: TGTGCCAGCACCTCCAAAGGGACAACGAACACCGGGGAGCTGTTTTTT. It codes for CASTSKGTTNTGELFF.

On this clonotype: One end of the junction is discordant with germline, which a read error may explain. V and J are TRBV7-9 and TRBJ1-2; D is unresolved. The CDR3 is 15 amino acids. The germline CDR1 and CDR2 sequences are SEHNR and FQNEAQ (reference sequence). The CDR3 loop reads CVSSLGGRQDYGYTF. DNA of the CDR3: TGTGTCAGCAGCTTAGGCGGGCGGCAAGACTATGGCTACACCTTC.

Turning to this clonotype: The CDR3 does not close with the conserved phenylalanine or tryptophan, likely indicating a read error. This rearrangement joins TRBV7-9 to TRBJ2-1; tentative D call: TRBD1 (6 bases). The V end lost 4 bases, the J end lost 0 bases, and 13 bases lay between the germline ends. This CDR3 comprises 16 residues. Per germline, CDR1 SEHNR and CDR2 FQNEAQ (reference sequence). DNA of the CDR3: TGTGCCAGCAGCTCGACAGGACTGAGCTCCTACAATGAGCAGTTCCTC. Protein product: CASSSTGLSSYNEQFL.

With respect to this clonotype: One junction end does not reproduce the germline sequence, and a read error may be involved. This chain uses TRBV28 with TRBJ2-6; TRBD1 is a possible D gene (5 bases). Per the germline V gene, CDR1 is MDHEN and CDR2 is SYDVKM. CDR3 size: 15 residues. CDR3 nucleotide sequence: TGTGCCAGCAGTCCGACAGTGCCTGGGTCCAACGTCCTGACTTTC. Translating it yields CASSPTVPGSNVLTF.

In this sample, this clonotype turned up many times. The V and J genes are TRBV5-1 and TRBJ2-5, with D perhaps TRBD2 (6 bases). The germline gives CDR1 SGHRS, CDR2 YFSETQ. V was clipped by 0 bases and J by 5 bases, with 14 bases between them. This CDR3 is 15 amino acids long. The CDR3 here is CASSLAGGNGETQYF. CDR3 DNA sequence: TGCGCCAGCAGCTTGGCCGGGGGTAATGGGGAGACCCAGTACTTC.

This clonotype was counted at least ten times. The rearrangement joins TRBV5-5 to TRBJ2-5; D call uncertain. V was pared by 1 base and J by 0 bases, with 19 bases between. The CDR3 covers 18 residues. In germline, CDR1 is SGHKS, CDR2 YYEKEE (reference sequence). CDR3 loop: CASSLSASAAMYQETQYF. CDR3 sequence (DNA): TGTGCCAGCAGCTTGAGCGCATCGGCAGCTATGTACCAAGAGACCCAGTACTTC. The whole variable domain, remainder taken from reference TRBV5-5 and TRBJ2-5, is DAGVTQSPTHLIKTRGQQVTLRCSPISGHKSVSWYQQVLGQGPQFIFQYYEKEERGRGNFPDRFSARQFPNYSSELNVNALLLGDSALYLCASSLSASAAMYQETQYFGPGTRLLVL.

This clonotype showed up just a few times. The chain has TRBV11-2 and TRBJ1-1; D ambiguous. Germline assignment: CDR1 SGHAT and CDR2 FQNNGV. V dropped 5 bases and J dropped 6 bases, with 10 bases sitting between them. This CDR3 contains 12 residues. For the CDR3, the DNA is TGTGCCAGCAGCCGCCCGGGCGCTGAAGCTTTCTTT. Translation: CASSRPGAEAFF. The variable domain in full, completed from reference TRBV11-2 and TRBJ1-1, reads EAGVAQSPRYKIIEKRQSVAFWCNPISGHATLYWYQQILGQGPKLLIQFQNNGVVDDSQLPKDRFSAERLKGVDSTLKIQPAKLEDSAVYLCASSRPGAEAFFGQGTRLTVV.

The V call is TRBV7-9, the J call TRBJ1-4; TRBD1 aligns across 9 bases. Germline values: CDR1 SEHNR, CDR2 FQNEAQ (reference sequence). With 5 bases clipped from V and 8 bases from J, the junction kept 6 bases outside the gene matches. The CDR3 runs 14 residues. CDR3 sequence: CASSHGDRDEKLFF. The CDR3 nucleotides are TGTGCCAGCAGCCACGGGGACAGGGACGAAAAACTGTTTTTT.

This clonotype has more than one count but fewer than ten. The gene calls are TRBV5-4 and TRBJ2-3; D gene unclear. There are 12 residues in the CDR3. Germline V gene lookup returns CDR1 SGHNT and CDR2 YYREEE (reference sequence). V was cut by 4 bases and J by 5 bases, with 8 bases left in between. The CDR3 bases are TGTGCCAGCAGCCGCGAACGAGATACGCAGTATTTT. Protein: CASSRERDTQYF.

This chain connects TRBV5-5 to TRBJ1-5; TRBD1 might be the D (6 bases). CDR3 size: 16 residues. The V end was cut by 4 bases, the J end by 2 bases, with 16 bases between. Germline CDR1 SGHKS, CDR2 YYEKEE (reference sequence). CDR3 nucleotide sequence: TGTGCCAGCAGCAAAGAAGGGGGTATCGGCAATCAGCCCCAGCATTTT. This translates into CASSKEGGIGNQPQHF.

Of note for this clonotype: Given a much more abundant clone one base away, this may be a read error. The chain has TRBV6-1 and TRBJ1-5, with D possibly being TRBD1 (5 bases). Per the germline V gene, CDR1 is MNHNS and CDR2 is SASEGT. The V end was cut by 5 bases, the J end by 0 bases, with 8 bases between. The CDR3 is made up of 14 amino acids. The CDR3 region has the DNA TGTGCCAGCAGTCCACAGGTTAGCAATCAGCCCCAGCATTTT. Residues: CASSPQVSNQPQHF.

This clonotype was seen at least ten times. This chain uses TRBV2 with TRBJ2-7; D gene unclear. Trimming pared 7 bases from V and 5 bases from J, leaving 12 bases between. Germline values: CDR1 SNHLY, CDR2 FYNNEI. The CDR3 has 12 amino acids. In nucleotides, the CDR3 is TGTGCCAGCACCCGCCTCGTTAACGAGCAGTACTTC. Translated: CASTRLVNEQYF. The full variable domain, its missing parts supplied by reference TRBV2 and TRBJ2-7, is EPEVTQTPSHQVTQMGQEVILRCVPISNHLYFYWYRQILGQKVEFLVSFYNNEISEKSEIFDDQFSVERPDGSNFTLKIRSTKLEDSAMYFCASTRLVNEQYFGPGTRLTVT.

This clonotype was observed a handful of times. The J gene is TRBJ2-5, the V gene TRBV27; unclear D gene. The germline V and J ends were trimmed by 8 bases and 9 bases, with 13 bases remaining between them. CDR1 is MNHEY, CDR2 SMNVEV, per germline (reference sequence). CDR3 length: 11 amino acids. The CDR3 DNA reads as TGTGCCAGCCCCTCCCTAAGGGCCCAGTACTTC. It is translated as CASPSLRAQYF.